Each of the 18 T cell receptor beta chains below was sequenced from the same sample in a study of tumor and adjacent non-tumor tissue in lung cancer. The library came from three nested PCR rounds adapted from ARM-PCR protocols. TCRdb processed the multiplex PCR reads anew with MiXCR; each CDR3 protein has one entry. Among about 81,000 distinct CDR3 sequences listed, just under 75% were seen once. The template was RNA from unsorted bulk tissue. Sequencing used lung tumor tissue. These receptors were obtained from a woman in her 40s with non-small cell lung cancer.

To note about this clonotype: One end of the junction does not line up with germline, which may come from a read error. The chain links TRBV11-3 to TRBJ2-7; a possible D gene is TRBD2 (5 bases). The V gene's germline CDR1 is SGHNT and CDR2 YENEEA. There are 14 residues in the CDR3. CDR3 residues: CASSPREGSYEQYF. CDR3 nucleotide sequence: TGTGCCAGCAGCCCCAGAGAGGGTTCCTACGAGCAATACTTC.

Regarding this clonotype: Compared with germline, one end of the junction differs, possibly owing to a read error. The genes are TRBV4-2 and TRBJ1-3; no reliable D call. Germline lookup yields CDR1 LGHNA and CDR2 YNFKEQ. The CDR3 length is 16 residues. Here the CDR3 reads CSSSQDRGSAGNTIYF. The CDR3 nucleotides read TGTTCCAGCAGCCAAGATCGCGGCAGCGCGGGAAACACCATATATTTT.

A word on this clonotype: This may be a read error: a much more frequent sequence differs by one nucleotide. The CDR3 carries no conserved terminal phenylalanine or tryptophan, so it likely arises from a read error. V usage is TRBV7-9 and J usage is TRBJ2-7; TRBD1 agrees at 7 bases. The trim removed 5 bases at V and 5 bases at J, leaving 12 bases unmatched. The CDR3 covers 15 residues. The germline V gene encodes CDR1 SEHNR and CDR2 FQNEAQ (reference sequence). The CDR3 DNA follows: TGTGCCAGCAGCGCGGAGTGGGGACAGAGGAACGAGCAGTACTCC. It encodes CASSAEWGQRNEQYS.

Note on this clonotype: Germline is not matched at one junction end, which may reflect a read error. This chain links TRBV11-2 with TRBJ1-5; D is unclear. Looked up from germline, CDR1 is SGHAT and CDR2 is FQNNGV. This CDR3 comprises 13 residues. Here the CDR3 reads CVSSDGPNQPQHF. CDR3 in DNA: TGTGTTAGCAGCGACGGTCCCAATCAGCCTCAGCATTTT. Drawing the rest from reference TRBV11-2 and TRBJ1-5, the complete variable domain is EAGVAQSPRYKIIEKRQSVAFWCNPISGHATLYWYQQILGQGPKLLIQFQNNGVVDDSQLPKDRFSAERLKGVDSTLKIQPAKLEDSAVYLCVSSDGPNQPQHFGDGTRLSIL.

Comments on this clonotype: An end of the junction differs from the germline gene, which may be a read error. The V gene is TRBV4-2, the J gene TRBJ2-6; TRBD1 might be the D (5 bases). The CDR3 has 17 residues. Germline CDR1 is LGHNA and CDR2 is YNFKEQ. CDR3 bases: TGTGCCAGTAGCCAAGATGTCCAAGGAGTTGGGGCCAACCTCCTGACTTTC. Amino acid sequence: CASSQDVQGVGANLLTF.

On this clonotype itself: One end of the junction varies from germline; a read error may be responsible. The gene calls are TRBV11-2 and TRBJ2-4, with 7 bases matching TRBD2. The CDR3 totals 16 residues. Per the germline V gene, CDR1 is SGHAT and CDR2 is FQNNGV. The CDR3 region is CASSLGRELAINIKYF. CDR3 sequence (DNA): TGTGCCAGCAGCCTGGGGCGGGAGTTAGCCATAAACATTAAGTACTTC. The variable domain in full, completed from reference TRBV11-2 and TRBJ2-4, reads EAGVAQSPRYKIIEKRQSVAFWCNPISGHATLYWYQQILGQGPKLLIQFQNNGVVDDSQLPKDRFSAERLKGVDSTLKIQPAKLEDSAVYLCASSLGRELAINIKYFGAGTRLSVL.

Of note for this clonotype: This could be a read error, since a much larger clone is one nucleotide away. CDR3 nucleotide sequence: TGCAGTGCCCGTAGCGGCGCCTACAAGCAGTACTTC. This gives the protein CSARSGAYKQYF. The genes are TRBV20-1 and TRBJ2-7, with D possibly TRBD2 on 6 matching bases. Looked up from germline, CDR1 is DFQATT and CDR2 is SNEGSKA (reference sequence). The CDR3 extends over 12 amino acids.

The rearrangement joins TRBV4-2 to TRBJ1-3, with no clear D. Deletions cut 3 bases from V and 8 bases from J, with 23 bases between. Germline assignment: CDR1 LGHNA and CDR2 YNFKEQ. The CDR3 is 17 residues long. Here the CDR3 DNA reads TGTGCCAGCAGCCAGAGCCTCCTCCGCGGCTCTGTAGACACCATATATTTT. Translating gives CASSQSLLRGSVDTIYF.

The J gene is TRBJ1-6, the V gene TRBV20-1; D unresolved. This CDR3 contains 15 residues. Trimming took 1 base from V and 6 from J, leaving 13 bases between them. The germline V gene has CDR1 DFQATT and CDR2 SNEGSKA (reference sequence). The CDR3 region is CSARVEGSINSPLHF. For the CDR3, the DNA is TGCAGTGCTAGAGTGGAAGGGTCGATTAATTCACCCCTCCACTTT.

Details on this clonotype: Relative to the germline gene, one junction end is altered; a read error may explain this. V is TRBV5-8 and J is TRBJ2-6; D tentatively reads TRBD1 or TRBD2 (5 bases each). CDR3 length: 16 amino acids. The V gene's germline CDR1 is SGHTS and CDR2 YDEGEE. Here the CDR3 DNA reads TGTGCCAGTAGCCTTGGGAGTTTCTCTGGGGCCAACGTCCTGAGTTTC. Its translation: CASSLGSFSGANVLSF.

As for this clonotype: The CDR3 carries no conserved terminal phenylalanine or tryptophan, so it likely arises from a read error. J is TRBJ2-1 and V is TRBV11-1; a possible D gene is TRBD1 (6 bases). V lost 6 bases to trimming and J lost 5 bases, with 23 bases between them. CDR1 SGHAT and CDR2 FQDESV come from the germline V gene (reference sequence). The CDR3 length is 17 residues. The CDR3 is CASRLRVPPTGDNEQFL. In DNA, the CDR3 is TGTGCCAGCAGATTGAGAGTCCCGCCGACAGGAGACAATGAGCAGTTCCTC.

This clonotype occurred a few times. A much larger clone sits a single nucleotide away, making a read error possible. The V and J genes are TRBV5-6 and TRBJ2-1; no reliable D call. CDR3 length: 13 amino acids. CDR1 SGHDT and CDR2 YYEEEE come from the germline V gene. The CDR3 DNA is TGTGCCAGCAGCTTGGGGGTTGGCAATGAGCACTTCTTC. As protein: CASSLGVGNEHFF.

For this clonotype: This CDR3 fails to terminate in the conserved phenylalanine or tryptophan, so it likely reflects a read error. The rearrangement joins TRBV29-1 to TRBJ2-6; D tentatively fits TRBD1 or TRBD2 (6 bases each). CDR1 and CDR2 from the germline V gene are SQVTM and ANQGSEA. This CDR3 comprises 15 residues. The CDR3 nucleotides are TGCAGTGTTGATTCCGGGGGCTCTGGGGCCAACGTTCTGACTTTA. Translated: CSVDSGGSGANVLTL.

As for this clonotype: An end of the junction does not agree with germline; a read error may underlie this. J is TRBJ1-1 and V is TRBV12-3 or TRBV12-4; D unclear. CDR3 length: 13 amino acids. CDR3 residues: CAISLLVNTETFF. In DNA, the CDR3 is TGTGCCATCAGTTTACTGGTGAACACTGAAACTTTCTTT.

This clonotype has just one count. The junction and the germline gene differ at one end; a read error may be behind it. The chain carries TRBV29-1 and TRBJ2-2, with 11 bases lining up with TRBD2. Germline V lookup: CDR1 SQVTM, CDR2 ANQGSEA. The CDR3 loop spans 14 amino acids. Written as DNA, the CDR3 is TGCAGCGTTACTAGCGGGGGAGGAACCGGGGAGTTGTTTTTT. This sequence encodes CSVTSGGGTGELFF.

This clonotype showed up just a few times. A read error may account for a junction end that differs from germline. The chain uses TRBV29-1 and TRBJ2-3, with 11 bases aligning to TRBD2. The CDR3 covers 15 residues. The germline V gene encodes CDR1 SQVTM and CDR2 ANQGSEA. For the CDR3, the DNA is TGCAGCGCTCTCCTAGCGGGAGGTATCACAGATATGCAGTATTTC. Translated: CSALLAGGITDMQYF.

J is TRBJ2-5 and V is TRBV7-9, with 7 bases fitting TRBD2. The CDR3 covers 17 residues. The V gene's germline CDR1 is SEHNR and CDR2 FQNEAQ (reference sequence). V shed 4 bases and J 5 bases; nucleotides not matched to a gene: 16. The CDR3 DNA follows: TGTGCCAGCAGCTCCCGACTAGTGGGAGGGGAGCGGGAGACCCAGTACTTC. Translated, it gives CASSSRLVGGERETQYF.

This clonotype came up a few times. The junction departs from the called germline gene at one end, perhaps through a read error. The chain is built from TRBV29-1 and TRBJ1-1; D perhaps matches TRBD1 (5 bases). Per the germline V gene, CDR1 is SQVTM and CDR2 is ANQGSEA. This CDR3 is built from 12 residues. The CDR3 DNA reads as TGTGGCGTTGACCGGGGGTCTCGTGAAGCTTTCTTT. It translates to CGVDRGSREAFF.